This T cell receptor beta chain emerged from a study of shared clonotypes between healthy human individuals. Study information: Samples came from a couple of female and a few male donors aged 18 to 49.

Germline loops: CDR1 MNHNS, CDR2 SASEGT. Unmatched junction bases numbered 6, after V lost 6 bases and J lost 0 bases. This CDR3 is built from 15 residues. Data came from immunoSEQ multiplex PCR; TCRdb stores just in-frame clones and leaves some out. Of around 750,000 clones listed, roughly 70% are singletons. Sequencing used memory CD4+ T cells sorted from blood. Subset described: CD45RA-negative fraction. The chain couples TRBV6-1 to TRBJ2-3; 7 bases match TRBD1. This receptor was taken from a woman aged 25-40 years in good health. CDR3 sequence reads: CASRWTGSSTDTQYF. DNA of the CDR3: TGTGCCAGCAGATGGACAGGCAGTAGCACAGATACGCAGTATTTT.